This T cell receptor (beta chain) derives from a study of cytomegalovirus exposure and HLA in healthy donors. At the level of the study: Genotyping of roughly 400 donors showed that 80% to 90% belonged to the Caucasian-associated ancestry cluster.

The V and J ends lost 2 bases and 5 bases, in that order; junction bases with no gene match: 7. The CDR3 loop spans 17 amino acids. CDR1 and CDR2 (germline): KGHSH, LQKENI. Study outcomes and limitations: HLA-A and HLA-B allele assignments for most subjects were reportedly predicted accurately using TCR beta sequences. Most observed TCR sequences were rare, whereas some public TCRs were detected in many donors. There were fewer than 200 TCR beta chains listed as cytomegalovirus-associated.

A note on this clone: Its cognate antigen is unknown.

60 Vbeta and 13 Jbeta primers were used in PCR. Assay: immunoSEQ multiplex PCR; the TCRdb copy retains only in-frame clones and omits some. The data contain 150,000 to 200,000 clones, over 60% of them singletons. The V call is TRBV18, the J call TRBJ2-5, with TRBD2 matching over 14 bases. The source is a woman aged 35 to 49 in good health and CMV-seronegative. The material sequenced was PBMCs. CDR3 residues: CASSPGGTSGSFETQYF. CDR3 DNA: TGTGCCAGCTCACCAGGCGGGACTAGCGGGAGTTTTGAGACCCAGTACTTC.